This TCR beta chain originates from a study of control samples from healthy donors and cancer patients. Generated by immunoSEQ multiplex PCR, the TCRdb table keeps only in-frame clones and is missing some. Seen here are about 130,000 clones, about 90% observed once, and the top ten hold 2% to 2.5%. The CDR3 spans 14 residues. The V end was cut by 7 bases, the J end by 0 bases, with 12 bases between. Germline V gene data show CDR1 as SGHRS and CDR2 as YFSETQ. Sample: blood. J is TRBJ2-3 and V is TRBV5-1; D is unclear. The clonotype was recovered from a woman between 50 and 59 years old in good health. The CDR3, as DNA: TGCGCCAGCCAGGACCCTCGTAGCACAGATACGCAGTATTTT. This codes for CASQDPRSTDTQYF.